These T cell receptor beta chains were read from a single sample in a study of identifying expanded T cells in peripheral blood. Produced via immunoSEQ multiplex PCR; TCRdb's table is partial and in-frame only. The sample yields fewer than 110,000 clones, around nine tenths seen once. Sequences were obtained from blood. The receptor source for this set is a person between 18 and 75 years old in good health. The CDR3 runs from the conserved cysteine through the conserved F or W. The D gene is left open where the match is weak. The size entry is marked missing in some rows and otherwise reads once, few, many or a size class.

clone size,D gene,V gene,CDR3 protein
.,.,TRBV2,CASRGGHVPDPRGSTTDTQYF
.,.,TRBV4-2,CASSHVGRGNSPLHF
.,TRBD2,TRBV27,CASSPTTSGGGNNEQFF
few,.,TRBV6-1,CASSENRGQELFF
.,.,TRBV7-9,CASSFFTDWYQETQYF
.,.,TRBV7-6,CASSGRRGTGTDTQYF
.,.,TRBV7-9,CASSPTGTQETQYF
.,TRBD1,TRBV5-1,CASSLTGVSYEQYF
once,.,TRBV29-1,CSVGRRCRWDNQPQHF
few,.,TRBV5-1,CASKRGTRNTEAFF
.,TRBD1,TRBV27,CASSKDGTGYEKLFF
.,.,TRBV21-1,CASNWDELWGYTF
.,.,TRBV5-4,CATTPGRGSLYEQYF
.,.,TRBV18,CASSHTGYGANVLTF